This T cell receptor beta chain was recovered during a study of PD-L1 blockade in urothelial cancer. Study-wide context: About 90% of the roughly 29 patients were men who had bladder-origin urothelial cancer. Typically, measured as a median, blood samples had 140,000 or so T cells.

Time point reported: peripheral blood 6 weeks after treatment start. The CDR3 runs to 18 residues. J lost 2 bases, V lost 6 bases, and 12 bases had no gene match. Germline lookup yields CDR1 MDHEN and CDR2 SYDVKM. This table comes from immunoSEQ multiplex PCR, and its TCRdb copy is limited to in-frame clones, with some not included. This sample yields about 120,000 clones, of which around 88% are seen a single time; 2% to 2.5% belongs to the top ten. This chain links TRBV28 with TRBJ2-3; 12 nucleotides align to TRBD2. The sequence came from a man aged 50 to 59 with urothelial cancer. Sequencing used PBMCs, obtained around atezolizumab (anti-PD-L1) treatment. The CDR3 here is CASSPGDGLAGYTDTQYF. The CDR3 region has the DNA TGTGCCAGCAGCCCGGGGGATGGACTAGCGGGGTACACAGATACGCAGTATTTT.